Following are 24 T cell receptor beta chains from one sample sequenced in a study of control samples from healthy donors and cancer patients (dated by TCRdb to 2018 to 2020). Library prep was done by the immunoSEQ multiplex PCR assay. In TCRdb, the immuneACCESS table is reduced to in-frame sequences with V and J assigned. These tables do not hold every clone; where another copy was compared, an unresolved V gene accounts for under half, and the others remain unexplained. The sample includes 100,000 to 150,000 clones, with around nine tenths observed a single time. In total, the top ten clones hold 3% to 3.5% of the sample. Input material: blood. All receptors derive from a man in his fifties or sixties in good health.

The rearrangement joins TRBV24-1 to TRBJ2-3; D not certain. This CDR3 is built from 13 residues. The germline V gene encodes CDR1 KGHDR and CDR2 SFDVKD. The V end lost 3 bases, the J end lost 3 bases, and 6 bases lay between the germline ends. As DNA, the CDR3 is TGTGCCACCAGTGATCCAGTAACAGATACGCAGTATTTT. Translation gives CATSDPVTDTQYF.

This clone appeared a few times. The V and J genes are TRBV25-1 and TRBJ2-7; D unresolved. V was cut by 1 base and J by 5 bases, with 9 bases left in between. From germline, CDR1 is MGHDK and CDR2 SYGVNS. The CDR3 has 13 residues. The CDR3 here is CASSEFGFDEQYF. CDR3 bases: TGTGCCAGCAGTGAATTTGGTTTCGACGAGCAGTACTTC.

This chain joins TRBV19 and TRBJ1-4, with D perhaps TRBD1 (6 bases). The CDR3 loop spans 14 amino acids. The germline V gene encodes CDR1 LNHDA and CDR2 SQIVND (reference sequence). V lost 5 bases to trimming and J lost 5 bases, with 12 bases between them. In DNA, the CDR3 is TGTGCCAGTAGTTTGGACAGAATAAATGAAAAACTGTTTTTT. Its translation is CASSLDRINEKLFF.

V gene TRBV4-1 combines with J gene TRBJ1-4; 8 bases line up with TRBD1. Looked up from germline, CDR1 is MGHRA and CDR2 is YSYEKL. The J segment lost 7 bases and the V segment lost 0 bases, leaving 7 bases of the junction unmatched. The CDR3 is 16 residues long. The CDR3 DNA reads TGCGCCAGCAGCCAAGATCTCGACAGGGGCCCTGAAAAACTGTTTTTT. It encodes CASSQDLDRGPEKLFF.

V and J are TRBV7-3 and TRBJ2-5; 8 positions match TRBD2. Germline V gene data show CDR1 as SGHTA and CDR2 as FQGTGA. This CDR3 is built from 14 residues. V lost 3 bases, J lost 4 bases, and 4 bases stayed unmatched. CDR3 region: CASSFGSGTETQYF. CDR3 nucleotide sequence: TGTGCCAGCAGCTTCGGTAGCGGGACAGAGACCCAGTACTTC.

The chain joins TRBV6-1 to TRBJ1-2; D ambiguous. Germline V gene data show CDR1 as MNHNS and CDR2 as SASEGT. V lost 3 bases and J 3 bases, leaving 11 bases between the germline ends. The CDR3 runs 14 residues. Here the CDR3 reads CASSDYPLDYGYTF. The CDR3 nucleotides are TGTGCCAGCAGTGATTACCCATTGGACTATGGCTACACCTTC.

This sequence joins TRBV7-9 and TRBJ1-4, with D possibly being TRBD1 (6 bases). Trimming took off 5 bases at V and 7 bases at J, with 11 bases between the two ends. The CDR3 length is 13 residues. Germline CDR1 reads SEHNR; CDR2 reads FQNEAQ (reference sequence). CDR3 loop: CASSLTGPEKLFF. The CDR3 DNA follows: TGTGCCAGCAGCCTAACAGGGCCTGAAAAACTGTTTTTT.

This rearrangement joins TRBV27 to TRBJ1-2; no firm D call. V was trimmed by 0 bases and J by 6 bases, leaving 8 bases between them. The germline gives CDR1 MNHEY, CDR2 SMNVEV (reference sequence). The CDR3 totals 13 residues. The CDR3 spells CASSLSVGNGYTF. In DNA, the CDR3 is TGTGCCAGCAGTTTATCCGTAGGGAATGGCTACACCTTC.

The rearrangement links TRBV9 to TRBJ2-7; D is ambiguous. Germline lookup yields CDR1 SGDLS and CDR2 YYNGEE. The V end was cut by 4 bases, the J end by 6 bases, with 14 bases between. This CDR3 is built from 13 residues. This CDR3 is CASSPGFSGEQYF. CDR3 bases: TGTGCCAGCAGCCCCGGGTTTTCGGGCGAGCAGTACTTC. The full variable domain, its missing parts supplied by reference TRBV9 and TRBJ2-7, is DSGVTQTPKHLITATGQRVTLRCSPRSGDLSVYWYQQSLDQGLQFLIQYYNGEERAKGNILERFSAQQFPDLHSELNLSSLELGDSALYFCASSPGFSGEQYFGPGTRLTVT.

This clone was counted once. The J gene is TRBJ2-7, the V gene TRBV28; no firm D call. CDR3 length equals 11 residues. V was shortened by 3 bases and J by 3 bases, with 3 bases between the two germline ends. CDR1 is MDHEN, CDR2 SYDVKM, per germline. CDR3: CASSFYYEQYF. In DNA form, the CDR3 reads TGTGCCAGCAGTTTCTACTACGAGCAGTACTTC.

The chain employs TRBV2 and TRBJ1-2, with TRBD1 matching 11 bases. This CDR3 spans 14 amino acids. Germline trimming cut 7 bases from V and 8 bases from J; bases unmatched to any gene: 9. CDR1 SNHLY and CDR2 FYNNEI come from the germline V gene. The CDR3 loop is CASNRDRGFEGYTF. The CDR3 bases are TGTGCCAGCAATCGGGACAGGGGGTTTGAGGGCTACACCTTC.

CDR3 in amino acids: CASSPATRSLNTEAFF. The CDR3 DNA follows: TGCGCCAGCAGCCCAGCCACAAGGTCCCTGAACACTGAAGCTTTCTTT. V and J are TRBV5-1 and TRBJ1-1; the D is unclear. CDR3 length equals 16 residues. Germline lookup yields CDR1 SGHRS and CDR2 YFSETQ. V was clipped by 4 bases and J by 0 bases, with 16 bases between them.

The rearrangement uses TRBV2 and TRBJ1-1; TRBD1 agrees at 7 bases. There are 14 residues in the CDR3. J lost 6 bases, V lost 5 bases, and 9 bases had no gene match. In germline, CDR1 is SNHLY, CDR2 FYNNEI. CDR3: CASSLLTGRAEAFF. The DNA for the CDR3 is TGTGCCAGCAGTCTACTGACAGGGCGGGCTGAAGCTTTCTTT.

CDR3 DNA sequence: TGTGCCAGCAGCTTGGGTGGTAGCTCCTACGAGCAGTACTTC. Protein product: CASSLGGSSYEQYF. This rearrangement joins TRBV5-5 to TRBJ2-7; D unclear. V gave up 0 bases and J gave up 0 bases, with 7 bases separating them. CDR1 is SGHKS and CDR2 is YYEKEE in the germline V gene (reference sequence). The CDR3 runs to 14 residues.

This chain uses TRBV6-1 with TRBJ1-1; D gene ambiguous. The V gene's germline CDR1 is MNHNS and CDR2 SASEGT. Trimming took 1 base from V and 6 from J, leaving 9 bases between them. CDR3 length: 13 amino acids. The DNA of the CDR3 is TGTGCCAGCAGTGAAGGAGGTTTCGCTGAAGCTTTCTTT. Protein sequence: CASSEGGFAEAFF.

The sample holds one count of this clone. The chain uses TRBV27 and TRBJ2-5; TRBD2 matches 9 bases. Germline V gives CDR1 MNHEY, CDR2 SMNVEV (reference sequence). The length of the CDR3 is 18 residues. V trimming: 3 bases; J trimming: 2 bases; junction bases outside the gene matches: 13. The CDR3 loop is CASSLAGGGDPEQETQYF. The CDR3 bases are TGTGCCAGCAGTTTGGCAGGCGGGGGGGACCCAGAACAAGAGACCCAGTACTTC.

V and J are TRBV6-2 or TRBV6-3 and TRBJ2-1, with 13 positions matching TRBD2. After removal of 0 bases from V and 0 bases from J, the junction contained 8 bases not matched to a gene. This CDR3 region has 20 residues. Germline values: CDR1 MNHEY, CDR2 SVGEGT. The CDR3 bases are TGTGCCAGCAGTTACTCTTTGGGACTAGCGGGGTTTTACTCCTACAATGAGCAGTTCTTC. Translated: CASSYSLGLAGFYSYNEQFF.

The chain has TRBV6-2 or TRBV6-3 and TRBJ2-1, with 11 bases lining up with TRBD2. The J segment lost 1 base and the V segment lost 6 bases, leaving 5 bases of the junction unmatched. Germline CDR1 and CDR2: MNHEY and SVGEGT. The CDR3 totals 16 residues. As DNA, the CDR3 is TGTGCCAGCAGCCCTACTAGCGGGGGTTCCTACAATGAGCAGTTCTTC. Translated, it gives CASSPTSGGSYNEQFF.

The J gene is TRBJ1-3, the V gene TRBV24-1, with D unresolved. The CDR3 has 13 residues. CDR1 and CDR2 from the germline V gene are KGHDR and SFDVKD. The V end lost 2 bases, the J end lost 1 base, and 2 bases lay between the germline ends. The CDR3 nucleotides are TGTGCCACCAGTGATTGGTCTGGAAACACCATATATTTT. Its protein product is CATSDWSGNTIYF.

The CDR3 DNA reads TGTGCCAGCAGCTTTCAGGGGGCCATGAACACTGAAGCTTTCTTT. The encoded protein is CASSFQGAMNTEAFF. J is TRBJ1-1 and V is TRBV5-4; 8 nucleotides line up with TRBD1. The ends lost 2 bases at V and 0 bases at J; junction bases unmatched: 3. The CDR3 is made up of 15 amino acids. Germline lookup yields CDR1 SGHNT and CDR2 YYREEE (reference sequence).

This sequence joins TRBV6-6 and TRBJ2-7; D is undetermined. The CDR3 has 14 residues. V was cut by 0 bases and J by 0 bases, with 6 bases left in between. From germline, CDR1 is MNHNY and CDR2 SVGAGI (reference sequence). CDR3: CASSYSILSYEQYF. CDR3 nucleotides: TGTGCCAGCAGTTACTCGATTCTCTCCTACGAGCAGTACTTC.

This chain joins TRBV5-1 and TRBJ2-1; TRBD2 matches at 10 bases. Germline trimming cut 2 bases from V and 4 bases from J; bases unmatched to any gene: 6. CDR3 size: 16 residues. The germline gives CDR1 SGHRS, CDR2 YFSETQ. The CDR3 sequence is CASSFGSGGIYNEQFF. CDR3 DNA: TGCGCCAGCAGCTTTGGTAGCGGGGGGATATACAATGAGCAGTTCTTC. Variable domain in full (rest from reference TRBV5-1 and TRBJ2-1): KAGVTQTPRYLIKTRGQQVTLSCSPISGHRSVSWYQQTPGQGLQFLFEYFSETQRNKGNFPGRFSGRQFSNSRSEMNVSTLELGDSALYLCASSFGSGGIYNEQFFGPGTRLTVL.

The V and J genes are TRBV30 and TRBJ1-5, with TRBD1 matching 8 bases. This CDR3 has 14 residues. V lost 4 bases to trimming and J lost 10 bases; unmatched junction nucleotides: 12. Germline V lookup: CDR1 GTSNPN, CDR2 SVGIG (reference sequence). The CDR3 loop is CAWTGQAIGAPQHF. DNA for the CDR3: TGTGCCTGGACGGGACAGGCCATTGGGGCTCCCCAGCATTTT.

The chain recombines TRBV2 with TRBJ2-7, with 7 bases matching TRBD1. Germline CDR1 is SNHLY and CDR2 is FYNNEI. J was trimmed by 3 bases and V by 6 bases; bases with no gene match: 11. The CDR3 runs 15 residues. For the CDR3, the DNA is TGTGCCAGCAGCGAACCAGGGGGAGTATACTACGAGCAGTACTTC. Translating it yields CASSEPGGVYYEQYF.